These T cell receptor beta chains were read from a single sample in a study of blood T cells in healthy people across ages. TCRdb re-called the 5' RACE reads with MiXCR, one entry per CDR3 protein. In the table there are around 800,000 distinct CDR3 sequences, approximately 24% of which are singletons. In addition, the sample was reused for a study of T cells of mothers and their children.

The sequenced material came from blood. All receptors come from a boy aged 10-17 years in good health. Both conserved end residues are part of each CDR3. Fields, in order: D gene, J gene, V gene, clone size, CDR3 DNA, CDR3 protein. D genes are given only for firm matches. Where a row states a size, it is once, few, many or the class of an expanded clone; other rows omit it.

>TRBD1|TRBJ2-5|TRBV5-1|few
TGCGCCAGCAGCCCTTGGACAGGGGGCCTCCAAGAGACCCAGTACTTC
CASSPWTGGLQETQYF
>-|TRBJ2-5|TRBV11-2|-
TGTGCCAGCAGCTTAGGGGTCGATCGCGGAGTGCGGTTAGAGACCCAGTACTTC
CASSLGVDRGVRLETQYF
>-|TRBJ2-1|TRBV30|-
TGTGCCTGGAGTGCCCCGGGGCCCCGTCCCTACAATGAGCAGTTCTTC
CAWSAPGPRPYNEQFF
>-|TRBJ1-1|TRBV5-1|few
TGCGCCAGCAGCTTTGGCAGCCACACTGAAGCTTTCTTT
CASSFGSHTEAFF
>TRBD2|TRBJ2-5|TRBV12-3/TRBV12-4|-
TGTGCCAGCAGCCTTAGCGGGGGGGCTCGTATGGAGACCCAGTACTTC
CASSLSGGARMETQYF
>TRBD2|TRBJ2-5|TRBV9|few
TGTGCCAGCAGCACTAGGACTAGCGAGACCCAGTACTTC
CASSTRTSETQYF
>TRBD1|TRBJ2-7|TRBV13|-
TGTGCCAGCAGTTATACCGGGACAGGGGGCTACGAGCAGTACTTC
CASSYTGTGGYEQYF
>TRBD2|TRBJ2-5|TRBV30|-
TGTGCCTCCCTAGCGGGGGGCGGCCCGACCCAGTACTTC
CASLAGGGPTQYF
>TRBD2|TRBJ2-3|TRBV28|-
TGTGCCAGCAGTGTAAACGGGGGGAGGGATACGCAGTATTTT
CASSVNGGRDTQYF
>-|TRBJ2-1|TRBV5-1|-
TGCGCCAGCAGCCCGACATTTTATTCCTACAATGAGCAGTTCTTC
CASSPTFYSYNEQFF
>-|TRBJ2-7|TRBV12-3/TRBV12-4|few
TGTGCCAGCAGCCCCGGGACACAAAACTACGAGCGGTACTTC
CASSPGTQNYERYF
>-|TRBJ1-2|TRBV12-3/TRBV12-4|-
TGTGCCAGCAGTTTTGATTACAGGGAGGGGGGAAGGTTTGGCTACACCTTC
CASSFDYREGGRFGYTF
>-|TRBJ1-1|TRBV7-6|few
TGTGCCAGCAGCTTAGCACAGGGAAGTAGGACTGAAGCTTTCTTT
CASSLAQGSRTEAFF
>TRBD1|TRBJ1-2|TRBV6-5|-
TGTGCCAGCAGTTACGGACAGGCCCCCTATGGCTACACCTTC
CASSYGQAPYGYTF
>-|TRBJ2-2|TRBV28|-
TGTGCCATGCAACAGGGGAACACCGGGGAGCTGTTTTTT
CAMQQGNTGELFF
>TRBD2|TRBJ2-5|TRBV7-2|few
TGTGCCAGCCGATCCATGGGAGGGGAAGAGACCCAGTACTTC
CASRSMGGEETQYF
>-|TRBJ2-1|TRBV20-1|-
TGCAGTGCTAGGGCGGCGCCTCGCGGGGCTGGTATGGATGAGCAGTTCTTC
CSARAAPRGAGMDEQFF
>-|TRBJ1-2|TRBV12-3/TRBV12-4|-
TGTGCCAGCAGACAGGGAGACCTGGGAGGCTACTCCTTC
CASRQGDLGGYSF
>-|TRBJ2-5|TRBV2|-
TGTGCCAGCACGCCGGAGTGGGGAGAGACCCAGTACTTC
CASTPEWGETQYF
>TRBD1|TRBJ1-6|TRBV12-3/TRBV12-4|-
TGTGCCAGCAGCGGGACAGGGCATAATTCACCCCTCCACTTT
CASSGTGHNSPLHF
>-|TRBJ2-5|TRBV6-1|-
TGTGCCAGCAGTGAAACGGTCGGGGTTCAGTACTTC
CASSETVGVQYF
>-|TRBJ2-7|TRBV10-3|few
TGTGCCATCAGTGAGTGGGAGGGGGTGGGTTCACCCCTCCACTTC
CAISEWEGVGSPLHF
>-|TRBJ2-5|TRBV18|few
TGTGCCAGCTCGCCGTCCCGAAGGACCCAGTACTTC
CASSPSRRTQYF
>-|TRBJ1-2|TRBV21-1|few
TGTGCCAGCATCTACCCCCGGTGGGGACACAACTATGGCTACACCTTC
CASIYPRWGHNYGYTF
>-|TRBJ2-5|TRBV5-1|few
TGCGCCAGCAGCCGGGAGACACGGAGGCAAGAGACCCAGTACTTC
CASSRETRRQETQYF
>-|TRBJ2-2|TRBV6-5|-
TGTGCCAGCAGTAGGCGGGGGCCGGACACCGGGGAGCTGTTTTTT
CASSRRGPDTGELFF
>-|TRBJ2-5|TRBV10-2|-
TGCGCCAGCAGTGAGCGGGACCGAGGGAAGGAGACCCAGTACTTC
CASSERDRGKETQYF
>TRBD1|TRBJ1-5|TRBV25-1|few
TGTGCCGGTATCCGAACCGGGACAGGGGAGGACCAGCCCCAGCATTTT
CAGIRTGTGEDQPQHF
>-|TRBJ2-7|TRBV10-3|-
TGTGCCATCAGTCGAGGGGGGGGCTACGAGCAGTACTTC
CAISRGGGYEQYF
>-|TRBJ1-2|TRBV12-3/TRBV12-4|-
TGTGCCAGCAGTTTATCCCGGAACTATGGCTACACCTTC
CASSLSRNYGYTF
>-|TRBJ2-3|TRBV5-1|few
TGCGCCAGCAGCTTGGCCGGTAGAGTTCCCCTACCGGATACGCAGTATTTT
CASSLAGRVPLPDTQYF
>-|TRBJ1-2|TRBV6-4|few
TGTGCCCGCAGTACGGGAATGGGCCAGGGTGGTGGCTACACCTTC
CARSTGMGQGGGYTF
>-|TRBJ2-5|TRBV4-1|many
TGCGCCAGCAGCCGCTCGGGGGGCGGCGGTGAGACCCAGTACTTC
CASSRSGGGGETQYF
>-|TRBJ1-2|TRBV5-1|-
TGCGCCAGCAGCTTGGACAGGGCAATTAACTATGGCTACACCTTC
CASSLDRAINYGYTF